The 30 T cell receptor beta chains listed next were all sequenced from one sample in a study of cytomegalovirus exposure and HLA in healthy donors. Vbeta (60) and Jbeta (13) primers were used in the PCR. TCRdb's copy holds only in-frame clones and misses some; the assay was immunoSEQ multiplex PCR. The repertoire consists of approximately 170,000 clones, with roughly 79% occurring once and the leading ten covering less than 2%. The sequencing input was PBMCs. These receptors all come from a man aged 35-49 years in good health and CMV-seronegative.

The chain links TRBV6-5 to TRBJ2-5; TRBD2 matches at 9 bases. With 6 bases clipped from V and 1 base from J, the junction kept 3 bases outside the gene matches. The CDR3 totals 14 residues. In germline, CDR1 is MNHEY, CDR2 SVGAGI. The CDR3 coding sequence is TGTGCCAGCAGGTCTAGCGGGACCCAAGAGACCCAGTACTTC. It is translated as CASRSSGTQETQYF.

This clone was observed a handful of times. The V gene is TRBV19, the J gene TRBJ2-3; a weak D match, TRBD1 (6 bases). V shed 4 bases and J shed 0 bases, with 8 bases lying between them. Germline CDR1 reads LNHDA; CDR2 reads SQIVND (reference sequence). The length of the CDR3 is 14 residues. This chain's CDR3 is CASSKQGSTDTQYF. CDR3 bases: TGTGCCAGTAGTAAACAGGGCAGCACAGATACGCAGTATTTT.

The chain employs TRBV7-9 and TRBJ2-5; tentative D call: TRBD1 (6 bases). V was pared by 5 bases and J by 5 bases, with 9 bases between. There are 12 residues in the CDR3. Germline-derived CDR1 and CDR2 are SEHNR and FQNEAQ (reference sequence). This chain's CDR3 is CASSPGQETQYF. The CDR3 DNA follows: TGTGCCAGCAGCCCTGGACAGGAGACCCAGTACTTC.

This clone was counted a single time. V and J are TRBV6-6 and TRBJ1-2; perhaps TRBD1 as D (6 bases). The germline V gene encodes CDR1 MNHNY and CDR2 SVGAGI (reference sequence). Between the trimmed V and J ends, which lost 10 bases and 8 bases, there was a span of 20 bases. This CDR3 has 13 amino acids. The CDR3, as DNA: TGTGCCACCTCCCCAACAGGGTACGCCGGCTACACCTTC. Its protein product is CATSPTGYAGYTF.

The chain uses TRBV10-1 and TRBJ2-3, with 9 bases aligning to TRBD2. V was clipped by 10 bases and J by 4 bases; unmatched bases: 6. CDR1 WNHNN and CDR2 SYGVQD come from the germline V gene (reference sequence). The CDR3 is 13 residues long. The CDR3 DNA sequence: TGCGCCACAGGAGCGGGAGGCTCAGATACGCAGTATTTT. Residues: CATGAGGSDTQYF.

The chain links TRBV6-5 to TRBJ2-7, with 9 bases aligning to TRBD1. Trimming cost V 4 bases and J 2 bases; bases outside gene matches: 6. CDR1 MNHEY and CDR2 SVGAGI come from the germline V gene. The CDR3 consists of 15 residues. The CDR3 region has the DNA TGTGCCAGCAGTTTCTCCGGGACAGGGACCTACGAGCAGTACGTC. It specifies CASSFSGTGTYEQYV.

This chain connects TRBV27 to TRBJ2-2; TRBD1 matches 10 bases. With 5 bases clipped from V and 6 bases from J, the junction kept 3 bases outside the gene matches. The germline V gene encodes CDR1 MNHEY and CDR2 SMNVEV (reference sequence). The CDR3 spans 14 residues. The CDR3 sequence is CASSPGQGAGELFF. CDR3 coding DNA: TGTGCCAGCAGTCCTGGACAGGGGGCCGGGGAGCTGTTTTTT.

The V call is TRBV6-1, the J call TRBJ2-7; 10 bases match TRBD2. Trimming removed 8 bases from V and 4 bases from J; junction bases left unmatched: 5. This CDR3 comprises 13 residues. The germline V gene has CDR1 MNHNS and CDR2 SASEGT. The CDR3: CASRGLAEYEQYF. Written as DNA, the CDR3 is TGTGCCAGCCGAGGACTAGCGGAGTACGAGCAGTACTTC.

Points on this clone: Relative to the germline gene, one junction end is altered; a read error may explain this. Other nucleotide sequences in the sample specify the same CDR3. V and J are TRBV30 and TRBJ1-1, with a weak D call TRBD1 (6 bases). From germline, CDR1 is GTSNPN and CDR2 SVGIG (reference sequence). The CDR3 spans 17 residues. The CDR3 sequence is CAWSAYRVQVLPTEAFF. The CDR3 bases are TGTGCCTGGAGTGCATACAGGGTACAGGTCCTCCCCACTGAAGCCTTCTTT.

The genes are TRBV30 and TRBJ1-2; 8 nucleotides align to TRBD1. This CDR3 region has 14 residues. Trimming took 2 bases from V and 4 from J; bases not matched to a gene: 6. In germline, CDR1 is GTSNPN, CDR2 SVGIG (reference sequence). The CDR3: CAWSTGQGPYGYTF. The CDR3 DNA reads TGTGCCTGGAGTACAGGACAGGGTCCCTATGGCTACACCTTC. The complete variable domain, with remaining parts taken from reference TRBV30 and TRBJ1-2, reads SQTIHQWPATLVQPVGSPLSLECTVEGTSNPNLYWYRQAAGRGLQLLFYSVGIGQISSEVPQNLSASRPQDRQFILSSKKLLLSDSGFYLCAWSTGQGPYGYTFGSGTRLTVV.

This clone was observed a few times. This chain connects TRBV6-1 to TRBJ1-1, with TRBD1 matching over 8 bases. Germline CDR1 MNHNS, CDR2 SASEGT. The CDR3 loop spans 15 amino acids. V lost 6 bases to trimming and J lost 4 bases; unmatched junction nucleotides: 10. The CDR3 coding sequence is TGTGCCAGCAGACCAGATCCAGGGGGCAGCACTGAAGCTTTCTTT. Its protein is CASRPDPGGSTEAFF.

The gene calls are TRBV5-1 and TRBJ2-1; 7 bases agree with TRBD2. There are 15 residues in the CDR3. The V gene end was trimmed by 3 bases and the J gene end by 7 bases; junction bases not matched to a gene: 10. The V gene's germline CDR1 is SGHRS and CDR2 YFSETQ. CDR3 in amino acids: CASSSREAAGNEQFF. The CDR3 DNA is TGCGCCAGCAGCTCCCGGGAGGCTGCTGGAAATGAGCAGTTCTTC.

This rearrangement joins TRBV5-6 to TRBJ2-3, with D tentatively TRBD2 (6 bases). The CDR3 is 17 amino acids. Germline CDR1 reads SGHDT; CDR2 reads YYEEEE. V was shortened by 4 bases and J by 0 bases, with 18 bases between the two germline ends. CDR3 amino acids: CASSGGGGATSTDTQYF. The CDR3, as DNA: TGTGCCAGCAGCGGCGGAGGAGGGGCTACTAGCACAGATACGCAGTATTTT.

The chain has TRBV14 and TRBJ2-1; 9 nucleotides agree with TRBD1. Germline CDR1 SGHDN, CDR2 FVKESK. V lost 4 bases to trimming and J lost 3 bases; unmatched junction nucleotides: 7. The CDR3 extends over 16 amino acids. The CDR3: CASSRPGQGFYNEQFF. The CDR3 DNA reads TGTGCCAGCAGCCGGCCAGGACAGGGGTTCTACAATGAGCAGTTCTTC.

Remarks on this clone: Other nucleotide sequences in the sample specify the same CDR3. This CDR3 is CASSFGLNTEAFF. The CDR3 nucleotides are TGCGCCAGCAGCTTCGGGTTGAACACTGAAGCTTTCTTT. V and J are TRBV5-1 and TRBJ1-1; no reliable D call. The CDR3 loop spans 13 amino acids. Looked up from germline, CDR1 is SGHRS and CDR2 is YFSETQ. The V and J ends lost 2 bases and 0 bases respectively, with 5 bases between them.

This clone has a single count. The chain has TRBV28 and TRBJ1-2; TRBD1 might be the D (5 bases). From germline, CDR1 is MDHEN and CDR2 SYDVKM. The CDR3 contains 17 residues. Trimming stripped 5 bases from V and 3 bases from J, with 22 bases between. The CDR3 protein is CASSPPPRGGVDYGYTF. CDR3 sequence (DNA): TGTGCCAGCAGTCCACCCCCTAGAGGAGGGGTGGACTATGGCTACACCTTC.

The chain's CDR3 is CASSEEGSTEAFF. In nucleotides, the CDR3 is TGTGCCAGCAGTGAAGAGGGGTCCACTGAAGCTTTCTTT. J is TRBJ1-1 and V is TRBV2; the D gene is possibly TRBD1 (5 bases). Germline V gene sequence: CDR1 SNHLY, CDR2 FYNNEI. V lost 1 base to trimming and J lost 4 bases, with 7 bases between them. The CDR3 spans 13 residues.

Here the CDR3 DNA reads TGTGCCAGCAGAGGGACTAGCGGGAGGGACACCGGGGAGCTGTTTTTT. This gives the protein CASRGTSGRDTGELFF. The chain employs TRBV28 and TRBJ2-2; 16 bases line up with TRBD2. V was clipped by 6 bases and J by 3 bases; unmatched bases: 1. The V gene's germline CDR1 is MDHEN and CDR2 SYDVKM. The CDR3 extends over 16 amino acids.

The genes are TRBV27 and TRBJ1-4, with D perhaps matching TRBD1 (5 bases). The germline V gene encodes CDR1 MNHEY and CDR2 SMNVEV (reference sequence). This CDR3 contains 14 residues. Trimming removed 7 bases from V and 7 bases from J, with 16 bases in between. CDR3 coding DNA: TGTGCCAGCAAACGGGGAGGGGCGGGTGAAAAACTGTTTTTT. Translating gives CASKRGGAGEKLFF.

This chain connects TRBV27 to TRBJ1-4; weak D call: TRBD1 (6 bases). Trimming pared 4 bases from V and 4 bases from J, leaving 13 bases between. Germline assignment: CDR1 MNHEY and CDR2 SMNVEV (reference sequence). The CDR3 has 15 amino acids. The CDR3 is CASSSNRAGNEKLFF. The CDR3 DNA follows: TGTGCCAGCAGTTCTAACAGGGCGGGTAATGAAAAACTGTTTTTT.

The genes are TRBV19 and TRBJ2-5; 13 bases are shared with TRBD2. CDR3 size: 18 residues. With V trimmed by 3 bases and J by 1 base, 8 bases remained unmatched. CDR1 is LNHDA and CDR2 is SQIVND in the germline V gene (reference sequence). The CDR3 DNA reads TGTGCCAGTAGTATGAAACTAGCGGGAGGGCTCGGCCAAGAGACCCAGTACTTC. Translated: CASSMKLAGGLGQETQYF.

Concerning this clone: The junction differs from germline at one of its ends, possibly a read error. This chain uses TRBV30 with TRBJ2-4, with D maybe TRBD2 (5 bases). Germline V gene data show CDR1 as GTSNPN and CDR2 as SVGIG (reference sequence). This CDR3 has 17 residues. The CDR3 bases are TGTGCCTGGAGTGTAACCCCCCTGAGGGAGAGGGCGAACAGTCAGTACTTC. Amino acid sequence: CAWSVTPLRERANSQYF.

V is TRBV19 and J is TRBJ2-3; a possible D gene is TRBD2 (5 bases). The CDR3 extends over 16 amino acids. Germline CDR1 and CDR2: LNHDA and SQIVND (reference sequence). Trimming left V 5 bases short and J 5 bases short, with 20 bases between. Here the CDR3 reads CASSAPAGVKGDTQYF. The CDR3 region has the DNA TGTGCCAGTAGTGCCCCCGCGGGCGTCAAGGGAGATACGCAGTATTTT.

This rearrangement joins TRBV2 to TRBJ2-7; TRBD1 matches at 7 bases. Unmatched junction bases numbered 19, after V lost 3 bases and J lost 2 bases. Germline V lookup: CDR1 SNHLY, CDR2 FYNNEI. This CDR3 contains 19 residues. CDR3 nucleotide sequence: TGTGCCAGCAGTGATCGTATATTAGCAAGGGGGCACAATCCCTACGAGCAGTACTTC. It translates to CASSDRILARGHNPYEQYF.

The CDR3 loop is CASSGGQGGYGYTF. The CDR3 nucleotides read TGCGCCAGCAGCGGCGGACAGGGGGGCTATGGCTACACCTTC. The V call is TRBV5-1, the J call TRBJ1-2, with 10 bases that match TRBD1. V trimming: 4 bases; J trimming: 4 bases; junction bases outside the gene matches: 4. Germline V gene data show CDR1 as SGHRS and CDR2 as YFSETQ. The CDR3 is 14 amino acids.

This clone was detected a few times. This chain connects TRBV28 to TRBJ2-5, with D possibly TRBD1 on 6 matching bases. The CDR3 loop spans 14 amino acids. Per the germline V gene, CDR1 is MDHEN and CDR2 is SYDVKM. V was cut by 3 bases and J by 5 bases, with 13 bases left in between. CDR3: CASSLAGVGETQYF. Here the CDR3 DNA reads TGTGCCAGCAGTTTGGCAGGGGTAGGGGAGACCCAGTACTTC.

V and J are TRBV5-4 and TRBJ1-4, with D perhaps matching TRBD1 (5 bases). CDR1 SGHNT and CDR2 YYREEE come from the germline V gene (reference sequence). The CDR3 length is 14 residues. Trimming shortened V by 3 bases and J by 3 bases, and 9 bases separated the two germline ends. The CDR3 region is CASSSGGANEKLFF. CDR3 nucleotide sequence: TGTGCCAGCAGCTCTGGGGGGGCTAATGAAAAACTGTTTTTT.

Only a few counts were recorded for this clone. The rearrangement uses TRBV7-9 and TRBJ1-2; 7 bases fit TRBD1. V lost 5 bases to trimming and J lost 4 bases; unmatched junction nucleotides: 4. The length of the CDR3 is 13 residues. Germline CDR1 SEHNR, CDR2 FQNEAQ (reference sequence). The CDR3 sequence is CASSLQGFYGYTF. The CDR3 coding sequence is TGTGCCAGCAGCCTACAGGGGTTCTATGGCTACACCTTC. Looking up the rest from reference TRBV7-9 and TRBJ1-2 gives the full variable domain: DTGVSQNPRHKITKRGQNVTFRCDPISEHNRLYWYRQTLGQGPEFLTYFQNEAQLEKSRLLSDRFSAERPKGSFSTLEIQRTEQGDSAMYLCASSLQGFYGYTFGSGTRLTVV.

V gene TRBV21-1 combines with J gene TRBJ1-5. TRBV21-1 is labeled a pseudogene. The CDR3 has 13 residues. The CDR3 DNA reads TGTGCCAGCAGCACCGGTAGCAATCAGCCCCAGCATTTT. It translates to CASSTGSNQPQHF.

This clone occurred a few times. The chain employs TRBV19 and TRBJ2-1; tentatively, D is TRBD2 (6 bases). Germline CDR1 is LNHDA and CDR2 is SQIVND (reference sequence). The CDR3 spans 16 residues. Deletions cut 5 bases from V and 2 bases from J, with 16 bases between. Written as DNA, the CDR3 is TGTGCCAGTAGTTCGGGGGAGGAGACTACCTACAATGAGCAGTTCTTC. It codes for CASSSGEETTYNEQFF.